A selection of T cell receptor beta chains follows, all from one sample in a study of cytomegalovirus exposure and HLA in healthy donors. The repertoire was sequenced with immunoSEQ multiplex PCR; TCRdb's copy has only in-frame clones and lacks some. The table shows about 170,000 clones, with around four fifths occurring only once. Material for sequencing was PBMCs. The receptor source for this set is a woman younger than 30 in good health and CMV-seronegative. The CDR3 runs from the conserved cysteine through the conserved F or W. D genes are given only for firm matches. Not all rows give a size; the values are once, few, many and, for expanded clones, a class.

j_call	cdr3_length	clone_size	v_call	d_call	cdr3_aa	cdr3_nt
TRBJ2-5	16	once	TRBV7-2	-	CASSPFGVGPTETQYF	TGTGCCAGCAGCCCCTTTGGGGTGGGGCCGACAGAGACCCAGTACTTC
TRBJ2-7	15	once	TRBV2	TRBD1	CASSGDRASSYEQYF	TGTGCCAGCAGTGGAGACAGGGCTAGCTCCTACGAGCAGTACTTC
TRBJ1-2	16	-	TRBV4-1	TRBD1	CASSPTGMSGNYGYTF	TGCGCCAGCAGCCCGACAGGGATGAGTGGAAACTATGGCTACACCTTC
TRBJ1-2	11	once	TRBV5-8	TRBD1	CASSDRDGYTF	TGTGCCAGCAGCGACAGGGATGGCTACACCTTC
TRBJ1-5	16	-	TRBV7-8	-	CASSLVSGWGNQPQHF	TGTGCCAGCAGCTTAGTCTCAGGGTGGGGCAATCAGCCCCAGCATTTT
TRBJ2-7	16	once	TRBV7-8	-	CASSLERQGFFQVQYF	TGTGCCAGCAGCTTAGAACGGCAGGGGTTTTTTCAGGTGCAGTACTTC
TRBJ1-1	13	-	TRBV5-8	-	CASSNRGGTEAFF	TGTGCCAGCAGCAATAGGGGGGGCACTGAAGCTTTCTTT
TRBJ2-5	13	-	TRBV2	-	CASSANWQETQYF	TGTGCCAGCAGTGCGAACTGGCAAGAGACCCAGTACTTC
TRBJ1-6	16	-	TRBV7-2	TRBD1	CASSFTGQGRTSPLHF	TGTGCCAGCAGCTTTACAGGACAGGGGCGAACTTCACCCCTCCACTTT
TRBJ2-7	14	once	TRBV28	TRBD1	CASSPSTGTYEQYF	TGTGCCAGCAGTCCGTCGACAGGGACCTACGAGCAGTACTTC